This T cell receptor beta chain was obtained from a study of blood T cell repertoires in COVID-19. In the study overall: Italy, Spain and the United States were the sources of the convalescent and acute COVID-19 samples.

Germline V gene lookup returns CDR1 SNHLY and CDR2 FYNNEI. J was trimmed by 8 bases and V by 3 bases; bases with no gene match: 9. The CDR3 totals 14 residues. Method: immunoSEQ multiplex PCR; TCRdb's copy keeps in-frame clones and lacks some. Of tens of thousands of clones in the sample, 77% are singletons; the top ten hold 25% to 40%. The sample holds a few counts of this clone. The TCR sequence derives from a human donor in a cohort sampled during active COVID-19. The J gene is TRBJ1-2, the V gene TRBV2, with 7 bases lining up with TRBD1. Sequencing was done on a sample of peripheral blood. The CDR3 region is CASSDTGTVEGYTF. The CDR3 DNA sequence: TGTGCCAGCAGTGATACCGGGACAGTAGAAGGCTACACCTTC. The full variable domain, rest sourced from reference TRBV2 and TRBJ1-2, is EPEVTQTPSHQVTQMGQEVILRCVPISNHLYFYWYRQILGQKVEFLVSFYNNEISEKSEIFDDQFSVERPDGSNFTLKIRSTKLEDSAMYFCASSDTGTVEGYTFGSGTRLTVV.